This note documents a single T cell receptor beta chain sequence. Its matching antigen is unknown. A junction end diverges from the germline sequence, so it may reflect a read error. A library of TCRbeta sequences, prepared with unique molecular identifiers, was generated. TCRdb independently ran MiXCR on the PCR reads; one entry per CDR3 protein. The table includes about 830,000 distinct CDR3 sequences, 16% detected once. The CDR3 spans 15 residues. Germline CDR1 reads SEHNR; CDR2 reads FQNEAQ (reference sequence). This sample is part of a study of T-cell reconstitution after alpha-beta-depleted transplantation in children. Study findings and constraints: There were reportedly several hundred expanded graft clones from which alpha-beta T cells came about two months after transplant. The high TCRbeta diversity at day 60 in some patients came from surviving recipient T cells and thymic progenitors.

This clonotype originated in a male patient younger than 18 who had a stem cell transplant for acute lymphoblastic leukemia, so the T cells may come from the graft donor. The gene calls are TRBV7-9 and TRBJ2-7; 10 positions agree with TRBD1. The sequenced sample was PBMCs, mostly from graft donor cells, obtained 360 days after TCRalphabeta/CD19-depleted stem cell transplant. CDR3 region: CASRLGDRGTYEQYF. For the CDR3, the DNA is TGTGCCAGCAGGTTAGGGGACAGGGGCACCTACGAGCAGTACTTC. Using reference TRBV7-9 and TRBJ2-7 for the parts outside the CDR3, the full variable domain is DTGVSQNPRHKITKRGQNVTFRCDPISEHNRLYWYRQTLGQGPEFLTYFQNEAQLEKSRLLSDRFSAERPKGSFSTLEIQRTEQGDSAMYLCASRLGDRGTYEQYFGPGTRLTVT.